This T cell receptor beta chain is drawn from a study of CD8+ T cells in alopecia areata (dated by TCRdb to 2016 to 2019). For the study in its entirety: The treated patients, all with moderate-to-severe alopecia areata, were enrolled in an open-label pilot trial of oral tofacitinib given at 5 to 10 mg twice daily. Tofacitinib was administered for 6 to 18 months, and 6 months of follow-up off drug were then conducted to assess delayed response and recurrence. The SALT score, which quantifies the percentage of affected scalp surface area, was used to measure disease severity in treated patients. High-throughput TCRbeta sequencing was used to examine T cell clonal expansion in alopecia areata in both the C3H/HeJ mouse model and human patients. In humans, TCRbeta sequencing was performed on scalp tissue and on sorted CD4+ and CD8+ peripheral blood T cells from healthy controls and from patients with patchy or totalis/universalis alopecia areata. Patients on tofacitinib were biopsied at baseline and after 4 and 24 weeks of treatment, and several of the patients also had a later scalp biopsy. Scalp clonality was compared across normal scalp (n=4), patchy alopecia areata scalp (n=8), and alopecia totalis/universalis scalp (n=8). RNA was extracted with the PAXgene miRNA kit for fixed scalp, the miRNeasy kit for PBMCs, and the RNeasy kit for mouse skin. immunoSEQ multiplex PCR using 35 Vbeta forward primers and 13 Jbeta reverse primers was used to amplify TCRbeta CDR3 regions. Study-level results and caveats: Lesional scalp, especially in alopecia totalis/universalis, showed higher clonality and more expanded CD8+ clones than normal scalp, suggesting antigenic drive. Shared TCR sequences between patients were less evident than in mice, which may be partly attributable to HLA diversity in the patient population. The treated cohort was small, with a single nonresponder, so links between baseline CD8+ expansion and response need larger studies. Many expanded lesional clones were found to persist in scalp and blood during tofacitinib treatment, and relapse after treatment cessation may be partly explained by this persistence. Unlike mouse skin, which is dominated by gammadelta T cells, normal human skin has resident alphabeta T cells that are also sequenced, and this complicates analysis of the scalp TCR repertoire. Tofacitinib significantly lowered scalp clonality and the number of expanded CD8+ clones among the top 100 scalp clones.

Libraries were made using the immunoSEQ multiplex PCR assay. To provide template for TCR sequencing, every sample had RNA extracted and reverse transcribed into cDNA. SuperScript III was used for first-strand cDNA synthesis, primed with a 2:1 mix of oligo-dT and random hexamers. Amplification bias was assessed with a synthetic immune receptor repertoire, and residual bias was removed computationally. In the authors' own workflow: Raw reads were preprocessed to remove errors, and CDR3 was defined by IMGT conventions from the conserved cysteine to phenylalanine. Clonality was computed as 1 minus the Shannon entropy, with the entropy normalized by log2 of the number of productive unique TCRs. Scalp TCRbeta sequences were cross-referenced with sorted blood CD4 and CD8 repertoires so that the CD4 or CD8 identity of scalp clones could be inferred. Here the immuneACCESS table is served through TCRdb, limited to in-frame sequences with V and J called. Missing clones are a known gap in these copies; in checked studies unresolved V genes cover under half, and the rest lacks a known reason. V and J calls plus clone size are reproduced from that table; the DNA served to infer D and trimming. The sample includes 250,000 to 300,000 clones, with roughly 64% observed a single time. About 1.7% of the sample lies in the top ten.

The time point label, read with the paper, signifies: 20 to 30 weeks on oral tofacitinib. The treatment or condition label, as the study defines it: oral pan-JAK inhibitor, 5-10 mg twice daily. Lesional scalp punch biopsies and peripheral blood were obtained from alopecia areata patients. PBMCs were isolated by density centrifugation and stained for CD3, CD4 and CD8, after which CD4+ and CD8+ T cells were sorted on a FACSAria. The CDR3 spans 13 residues, from the cysteine through the phenylalanine. Only the CDR3 DNA is retained, 39 bases long and in frame from the first base. From the germline V gene, CDR1 is SGHTA and CDR2 is FQGNSA. Relative to germline, V is 8 bases shorter and J is 5 bases shorter, with 12 bases between their ends. This clone was detected a few times. The specificity of this receptor is unknown. No qualities accompany the bases; no much larger clone lies one base away.

The origin of this receptor is a human donor with alopecia areata. Sequenced here: CD4+ T cells sorted from blood, sampled at week 24, from a patient treated with tofacitinib. The V and J genes are TRBV7-2 and TRBJ1-4; too little of a D gene remains to name it. For the CDR3, the sequence is CASCKGPNEKLFF. The DNA sequence reads TGTGCCAGCTGCAAAGGGCCAAATGAAAAACTGTTTTTT. The CDR3, completed at both ends by the reference TRBV7-2 and TRBJ1-4 genes, gives the full variable domain GAGVSQSPSNKVTEKGKDVELRCDPISGHTALYWYRQSLGQGLEFLIYFQGNSAPDKSGLPSDRFSAERTGGSVSTLTIQRTQQEDSAVYLCASCKGPNEKLFFGSGTQLSVL.